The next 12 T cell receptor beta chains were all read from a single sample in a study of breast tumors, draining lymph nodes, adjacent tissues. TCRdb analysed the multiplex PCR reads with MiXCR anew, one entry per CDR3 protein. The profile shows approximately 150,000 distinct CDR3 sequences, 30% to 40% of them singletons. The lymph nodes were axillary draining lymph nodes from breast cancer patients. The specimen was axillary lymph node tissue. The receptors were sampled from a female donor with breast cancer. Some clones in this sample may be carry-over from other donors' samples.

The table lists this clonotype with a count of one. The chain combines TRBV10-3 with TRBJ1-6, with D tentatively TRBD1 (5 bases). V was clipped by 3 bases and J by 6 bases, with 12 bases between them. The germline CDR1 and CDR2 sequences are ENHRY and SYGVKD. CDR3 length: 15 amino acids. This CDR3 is CAISDSGTGNSPLHF. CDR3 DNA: TGTGCCATCAGTGACTCCGGGACGGGTAATTCACCCCTCCACTTT.

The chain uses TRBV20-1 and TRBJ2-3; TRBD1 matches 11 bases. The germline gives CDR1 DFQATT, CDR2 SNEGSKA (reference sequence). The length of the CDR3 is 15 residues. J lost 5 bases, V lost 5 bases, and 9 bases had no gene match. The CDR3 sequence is CSAGFGTGGEDTQYF. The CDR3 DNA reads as TGCAGTGCTGGATTTGGGACAGGGGGGGAAGATACGCAGTATTTT.

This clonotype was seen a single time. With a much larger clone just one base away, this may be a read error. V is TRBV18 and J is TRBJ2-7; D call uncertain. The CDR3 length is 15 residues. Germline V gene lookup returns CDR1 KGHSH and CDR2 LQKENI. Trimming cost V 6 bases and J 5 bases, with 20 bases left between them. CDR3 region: CASSPASDPSNEQYF. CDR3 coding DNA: TGTGCCAGCTCCCCCGCGTCTGATCCTAGTAACGAGCAGTACTTC.

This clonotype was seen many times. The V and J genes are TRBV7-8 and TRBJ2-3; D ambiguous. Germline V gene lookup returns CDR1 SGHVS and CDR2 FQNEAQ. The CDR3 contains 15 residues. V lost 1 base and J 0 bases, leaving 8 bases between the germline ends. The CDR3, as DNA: TGTGCCAGCAGCTTAGTTGCCTTAAGCACAGATACGCAGTATTTT. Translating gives CASSLVALSTDTQYF.

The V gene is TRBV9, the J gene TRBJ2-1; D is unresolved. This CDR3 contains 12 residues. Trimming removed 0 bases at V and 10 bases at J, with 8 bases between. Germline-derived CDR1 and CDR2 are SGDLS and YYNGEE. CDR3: CASSVDDQEQFF. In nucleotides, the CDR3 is TGTGCCAGCAGCGTAGATGACCAGGAGCAGTTCTTC.

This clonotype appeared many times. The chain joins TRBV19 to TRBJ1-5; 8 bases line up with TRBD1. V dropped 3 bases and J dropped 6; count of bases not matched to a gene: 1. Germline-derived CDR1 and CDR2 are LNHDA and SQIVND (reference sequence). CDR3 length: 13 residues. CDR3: CASSIDRGQPQHF. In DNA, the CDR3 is TGTGCCAGTAGTATTGACAGGGGTCAGCCCCAGCATTTT.

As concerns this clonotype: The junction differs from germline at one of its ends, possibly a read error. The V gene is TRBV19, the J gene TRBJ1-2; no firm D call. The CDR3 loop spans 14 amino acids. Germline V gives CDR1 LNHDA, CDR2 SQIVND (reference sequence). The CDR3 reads CACSILSLANGYTF. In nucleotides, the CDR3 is TGTGCCTGTAGTATATTAAGCCTCGCCAACGGCTACACCTTC.

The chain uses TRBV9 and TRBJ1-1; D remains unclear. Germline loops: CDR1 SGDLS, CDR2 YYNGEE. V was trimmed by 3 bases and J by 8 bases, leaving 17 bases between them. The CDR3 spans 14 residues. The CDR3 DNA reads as TGTGCCAGCAGCGCAGAAACGGTGGCGGGCGAAGCTTTCTTT. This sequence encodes CASSAETVAGEAFF.

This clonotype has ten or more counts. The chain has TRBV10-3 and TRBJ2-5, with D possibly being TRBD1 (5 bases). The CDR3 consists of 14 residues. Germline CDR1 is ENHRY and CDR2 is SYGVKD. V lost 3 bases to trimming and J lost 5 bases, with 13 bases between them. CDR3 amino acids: CAISDRVMSETQYF. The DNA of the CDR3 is TGTGCCATCAGTGACAGGGTTATGTCGGAGACCCAGTACTTC.

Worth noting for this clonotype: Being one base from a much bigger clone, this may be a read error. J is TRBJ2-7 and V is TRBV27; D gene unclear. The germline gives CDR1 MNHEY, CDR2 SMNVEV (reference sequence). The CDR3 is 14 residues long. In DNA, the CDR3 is TGTGCCAGCAGTCCATCGGAAAGCTCCTACGAGCAGCACTTC. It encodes CASSPSESSYEQHF.

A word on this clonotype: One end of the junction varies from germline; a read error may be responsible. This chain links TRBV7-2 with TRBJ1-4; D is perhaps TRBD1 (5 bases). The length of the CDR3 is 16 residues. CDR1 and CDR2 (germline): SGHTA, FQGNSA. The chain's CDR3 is CASSPRSGRVNEKLFF. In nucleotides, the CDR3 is TGTGCCAGCAGCCCTCGGTCGGGCAGGGTTAATGAAAAACTGTTCTTT.

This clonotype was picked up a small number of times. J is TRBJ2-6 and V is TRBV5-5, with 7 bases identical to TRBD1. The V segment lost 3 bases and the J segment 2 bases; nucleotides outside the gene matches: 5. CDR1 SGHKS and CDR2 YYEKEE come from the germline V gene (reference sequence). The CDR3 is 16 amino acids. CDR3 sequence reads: CASSSGTATGANVLTF. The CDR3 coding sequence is TGTGCCAGCAGCTCTGGGACAGCAACTGGGGCCAACGTCCTGACTTTC.